These 28 T cell receptor beta chains originate from one sample sequenced in a study of blood T cell repertoires in COVID-19. Here immunoSEQ multiplex PCR was the method, and the copy in TCRdb shows in-frame clones only, minus some. This table holds approximately 290,000 clones, about 89% found once. Material: peripheral blood. Receptors were obtained from a man aged 30-40 years with acute or convalescent COVID-19.

The chain uses TRBV9 and TRBJ2-7; D unclear. This CDR3 comprises 15 residues. Germline V gives CDR1 SGDLS, CDR2 YYNGEE. The V end lost 0 bases, the J end lost 0 bases, and 10 bases lay between the germline ends. The CDR3 DNA reads as TGTGCCAGCAGCGTAGGCCAGGATTACTCCTACGAGCAGTACTTC. The encoded protein is CASSVGQDYSYEQYF.

Concerning this clone itself: The germline gene is not matched at one end of the junction; a read error may be the cause. The V and J genes are TRBV5-3 and TRBJ2-7; D ambiguous. TRBV5-3 is an ORF, with its function uncertain. The CDR3 loop spans 11 amino acids. This chain's CDR3 is CTQELTYEQYF. In nucleotides, the CDR3 is TGCACCCAGGAACTCACCTACGAGCAGTACTTC.

A single count supports this clone. The rearrangement joins TRBV28 to TRBJ1-6; D possibly corresponds to TRBD1 (6 bases). V was shortened by 8 bases and J by 7 bases, with 18 bases between the two germline ends. This CDR3 is built from 15 residues. Germline loops: CDR1 MDHEN, CDR2 SYDVKM. The CDR3 spells CASGLPGQTNSPLHF. The CDR3 nucleotides are TGTGCCAGCGGATTACCGGGACAAACCAATTCACCCCTCCACTTT.

This chain uses TRBV6-1 with TRBJ2-7; 7 nucleotides line up with TRBD1. CDR1 and CDR2 (germline): MNHNS, SASEGT. This CDR3 region has 15 residues. With 2 bases clipped from V and 2 bases from J, the junction kept 6 bases outside the gene matches. The CDR3 spells CASSEPGQTTYEQYF. The CDR3 region has the DNA TGTGCCAGCAGTGAACCGGGACAGACAACCTACGAGCAGTACTTC.

The chain uses TRBV28 and TRBJ1-6; TRBD1 matches at 7 bases. After removal of 6 bases from V and 11 bases from J, the junction contained 7 bases not matched to a gene. CDR1 is MDHEN and CDR2 is SYDVKM in the germline V gene. This CDR3 contains 13 residues. As DNA, the CDR3 is TGTGCCAGCAGAAGGGACAGCCCTACACCCCTCCACTTT. Translating it yields CASRRDSPTPLHF.

The chain is built from TRBV27 and TRBJ1-5; the D gene is possibly TRBD1 (6 bases). Trimming left V 5 bases short and J 3 bases short, with 17 bases between. The germline V gene has CDR1 MNHEY and CDR2 SMNVEV (reference sequence). This CDR3 has 16 residues. This CDR3 reads CASSRSNRDANQPQHF. CDR3 nucleotides: TGTGCCAGCAGTCGATCAAACAGGGACGCCAATCAGCCCCAGCATTTT.

The genes are TRBV6-1 and TRBJ2-3, with D perhaps matching TRBD1 (6 bases). The germline CDR1 and CDR2 sequences are MNHNS and SASEGT. Trimming shortened V by 5 bases and J by 7 bases, and 13 bases separated the two germline ends. The CDR3 extends over 13 amino acids. This CDR3 reads CASSKGRGHTQYF. The CDR3 DNA reads as TGTGCCAGCAGTAAGGGCAGGGGCCATACGCAGTATTTT.

The CDR3 bases are TGCGCCAGCAGCCAATTACTCCGGGACAGGAGAAACACCATATATTTT. Protein sequence: CASSQLLRDRRNTIYF. This chain joins TRBV4-1 and TRBJ1-3; TRBD1 matches at 8 bases. The CDR3 covers 16 residues. Germline V lookup: CDR1 MGHRA, CDR2 YSYEKL. Germline trimming cut 2 bases from V and 5 bases from J; bases unmatched to any gene: 8.

There are a few counts of this clone. The chain combines TRBV6-2 or TRBV6-3 with TRBJ1-2; no firm D call. Germline CDR1 reads MNHEY; CDR2 reads SVGEGT. CDR3 length: 14 residues. V was clipped by 2 bases and J by 7 bases, with 14 bases between them. The CDR3 spells CASSYTRQRPGYTF. The CDR3 DNA reads as TGTGCCAGCAGTTACACAAGGCAGCGTCCTGGCTACACCTTC.

The chain links TRBV28 to TRBJ1-5; TRBD1 is a possible D gene (5 bases). This CDR3 contains 14 residues. The germline CDR1 and CDR2 sequences are MDHEN and SYDVKM. The ends were cut back, 1 base at V and 2 bases at J, with 6 bases in the middle. The CDR3 coding sequence is TGTGCCAGCAGTTTATCGGGGGGCAATCAGCCCCAGCATTTT. It codes for CASSLSGGNQPQHF.

Worth noting for this clone: The same CDR3 also results from other DNA sequences found in this sample. V gene TRBV5-6 combines with J gene TRBJ2-6; D is possibly TRBD1 (5 bases). Germline CDR1 reads SGHDT; CDR2 reads YYEEEE. The V gene lost 1 base and the J gene lost 0 bases, with 8 bases spanning the gap. The CDR3 contains 16 residues. The CDR3 loop is CASSLTGRSGANVLTF. CDR3 sequence (DNA): TGTGCCAGCAGCTTGACAGGCCGCTCTGGGGCCAACGTCCTGACTTTC.

The chain joins TRBV9 to TRBJ1-2; D unclear. Trimming cost V 0 bases and J 4 bases, with 10 bases left between them. Germline CDR1 is SGDLS and CDR2 is YYNGEE. The CDR3 extends over 14 amino acids. CDR3 nucleotide sequence: TGTGCCAGCAGCGTAGATGGAGGGAGCTATGGCTACACCTTC. It translates to CASSVDGGSYGYTF.

This clone was seen a handful of times. The chain joins TRBV9 to TRBJ2-1; 12 bases line up with TRBD2. J was trimmed by 4 bases and V by 0 bases; bases with no gene match: 11. The CDR3 is 19 amino acids. Germline V gives CDR1 SGDLS, CDR2 YYNGEE. CDR3: CASSVGGLAGIISYNEQFF. The CDR3 bases are TGTGCCAGCAGCGTAGGAGGACTAGCGGGAATAATCTCGTACAATGAGCAGTTCTTC.

The chain joins TRBV7-3 to TRBJ2-4; 7 nucleotides match TRBD1. V was pared by 5 bases and J by 7 bases, with 11 bases of the junction left unmatched. This CDR3 is 15 amino acids long. The germline gives CDR1 SGHTA, CDR2 FQGTGA. CDR3 DNA: TGTGCCAGCAGCCCTCAGGGACAGATGATCAACATTCAGTACTTC. Encoded protein: CASSPQGQMINIQYF.

The chain combines TRBV5-1 with TRBJ1-1; D is unresolved. Germline CDR1 reads SGHRS; CDR2 reads YFSETQ. Trimming stripped 4 bases from V and 8 bases from J, with 12 bases between. The CDR3 has 12 residues. The CDR3 reads CASSMDRTEAFF. The DNA of the CDR3 is TGCGCCAGCAGCATGGACCGTACAGAAGCTTTCTTT.

The chain has TRBV9 and TRBJ2-1; D remains unclear. The ends were cut back, 4 bases at V and 5 bases at J, with 10 bases in the middle. The CDR3 extends over 13 amino acids. Germline CDR1 reads SGDLS; CDR2 reads YYNGEE. The CDR3 is CASSFPPDNEQFF. CDR3 DNA sequence: TGTGCCAGCAGCTTTCCTCCGGACAATGAGCAGTTCTTC.

The chain uses TRBV20-1 and TRBJ1-1; D might be TRBD1 (5 bases). Germline CDR1 is DFQATT and CDR2 is SNEGSKA (reference sequence). This CDR3 contains 16 residues. The V end lost 3 bases, the J end lost 1 base, and 18 bases lay between the germline ends. CDR3 sequence (DNA): TGCAGTGCTAGTAAGAACCCCGGACAAAAGAACACTGAAGCTTTCTTT. Amino acids: CSASKNPGQKNTEAFF.

This clone appeared a single time. One end of the junction does not line up with germline, which may come from a read error. The chain combines TRBV29-1 with TRBJ1-3, with a weak D call TRBD1 (5 bases). The germline V gene encodes CDR1 SQVTM and CDR2 ANQGSEA. This CDR3 has 11 amino acids. The CDR3 DNA reads TGCAGCGTCGACATACGGGACCGGAGGGAATTT. Protein product: CSVDIRDRREF.

CDR3 sequence reads: CASSPPSGGEETQYF. DNA for the CDR3: TGTGCCAGCAGCCCTCCTAGCGGGGGGGAAGAGACCCAGTACTTC. This rearrangement joins TRBV9 to TRBJ2-5, with TRBD2 matching over 12 bases. The germline V gene has CDR1 SGDLS and CDR2 YYNGEE. V dropped 4 bases and J dropped 3; count of bases not matched to a gene: 4. This CDR3 is 15 amino acids long.

The chain combines TRBV6-6 with TRBJ1-4; 9 bases match TRBD1. This CDR3 spans 17 amino acids. The germline V gene has CDR1 MNHNY and CDR2 SVGAGI (reference sequence). V gave up 5 bases and J gave up 2 bases; unmatched junction bases: 9. The CDR3 DNA reads TGTGCCAGCAGTCCCACAGGGGGCCGTTATACTAATGAAAAACTGTTTTTT. Translated: CASSPTGGRYTNEKLFF.

The gene calls are TRBV14 and TRBJ1-2; the match to TRBD1 covers 12 bases. CDR3 length equals 17 residues. The V gene's germline CDR1 is SGHDN and CDR2 FVKESK. Unmatched junction bases numbered 10, after V lost 1 base and J lost 7 bases. The CDR3 reads CASSQVPPGQGASGYTF. CDR3 in DNA: TGTGCCAGCAGCCAAGTTCCCCCGGGACAGGGGGCTAGTGGCTACACCTTC.

This chain connects TRBV24-1 to TRBJ2-7, with D perhaps matching TRBD1 (5 bases). The V end was cut by 4 bases, the J end by 2 bases, with 11 bases between. The CDR3 runs to 14 residues. Per germline, CDR1 KGHDR and CDR2 SFDVKD. Here the CDR3 DNA reads TGTGCCACCAGTGACGCAGGGAACACCTACGAGCAGTACTTC. It yields the protein CATSDAGNTYEQYF.

Concerning this clone: At one end, the junction sequence differs from germline, possibly due to a read error. The same CDR3 arises from other DNA sequences in this sample as well. The rearrangement links TRBV27 to TRBJ2-2, with a possible D match to TRBD2 (6 bases). The CDR3 extends over 16 amino acids. CDR1 MNHEY and CDR2 SMNVEV come from the germline V gene (reference sequence). CDR3 DNA sequence: TGTGCCAGCAGTGCAGGGACTCCGGTGAACACCGGGGAACTGTTTTTT. Translating it yields CASSAGTPVNTGELFF.

The chain is built from TRBV7-8 and TRBJ2-5, with D uncertain. This CDR3 has 14 residues. Per germline, CDR1 SGHVS and CDR2 FQNEAQ. V was pared by 3 bases and J by 4 bases, with 12 bases between. This CDR3 reads CASSLFGPGETQYF. The CDR3 bases are TGTGCCAGCAGCTTGTTTGGCCCGGGAGAGACCCAGTACTTC.

The chain couples TRBV19 to TRBJ2-5; 12 nucleotides line up with TRBD2. Germline loops: CDR1 LNHDA, CDR2 SQIVND (reference sequence). The CDR3 runs 17 residues. V shed 4 bases and J 3 bases; nucleotides not matched to a gene: 9. CDR3 amino acids: CASSSATSGGQKETQYF. CDR3 sequence (DNA): TGTGCCAGTAGTAGCGCGACTAGCGGGGGCCAAAAAGAGACCCAGTACTTC.

V usage is TRBV6-5 and J usage is TRBJ1-1, with TRBD1 identical over 9 bases. Germline lookup yields CDR1 MNHEY and CDR2 SVGAGI. V lost 0 bases, J lost 0 bases, and 2 bases stayed unmatched. The CDR3 spans 16 residues. The CDR3 protein is CASSYSGQGLNTEAFF. The CDR3 DNA follows: TGTGCCAGCAGTTACTCGGGACAGGGATTGAACACTGAAGCTTTCTTT.

The V and J genes are TRBV7-9 and TRBJ2-1; no firm D call. V gave up 4 bases and J gave up 0 bases, with 13 bases separating them. The CDR3 is made up of 16 amino acids. Germline loops: CDR1 SEHNR, CDR2 FQNEAQ (reference sequence). The CDR3 DNA follows: TGTGCCAGCAGCTCATCCCCTTCCGGCTCCTACAATGAGCAGTTCTTC. Translation gives CASSSSPSGSYNEQFF. Complete variable domain (other parts from reference TRBV7-9 and TRBJ2-1): DTGVSQNPRHKITKRGQNVTFRCDPISEHNRLYWYRQTLGQGPEFLTYFQNEAQLEKSRLLSDRFSAERPKGSFSTLEIQRTEQGDSAMYLCASSSSPSGSYNEQFFGPGTRLTVL.

The chain combines TRBV18 with TRBJ2-4; maybe TRBD1 (6 bases). The CDR3 sequence is 15 residues long. Trimming cost V 5 bases and J 4 bases, with 15 bases left between them. Germline values: CDR1 KGHSH, CDR2 LQKENI. CDR3 DNA: TGTGCCAGCTCAGTTACACAGGGTCGGAAAAACATTCAGTACTTC. The encoded protein is CASSVTQGRKNIQYF. The full variable domain, rest sourced from reference TRBV18 and TRBJ2-4, is NAGVMQNPRHLVRRRGQEARLRCSPMKGHSHVYWYRQLPEEGLKFMVYLQKENIIDESGMPKERFSAEFPKEGPSILRIQQVVRGDSAAYFCASSVTQGRKNIQYFGAGTRLSVL.